These T cell receptor beta chains were read from a single sample in a study of cytomegalovirus exposure and HLA in healthy donors. Sequenced by immunoSEQ multiplex PCR; TCRdb stores in-frame clones only, minus some. The table shows around 170,000 clones, with 80% occurring only once. Sequencing was carried out using PBMCs. These receptors all come from a middle-aged man in good health and CMV-seronegative. Each CDR3 is given with its conserved first and last residue. Each record gives: J gene, V gene, D gene, clone size, CDR3 protein, CDR3 DNA. D genes are given only for firm matches. Clone size is given for some rows only: seen once, a few or many times, or a class if the clone is expanded.

TRBJ1-2,TRBV11-2,NA,NA,CASSLAGRNGYTF,TGTGCCAGCAGCTTAGCCGGGAGGAATGGCTACACCTTC
TRBJ1-4,TRBV5-1,NA,once,CASSVRTPAEKLFF,TGCGCCTCCAGCGTCAGGACACCGGCTGAAAAACTGTTTTTT
TRBJ2-6,TRBV14,NA,NA,CASRQGTISGANVLTF,TGTGCCAGCAGGCAGGGAACTATCTCTGGGGCCAACGTCCTGACTTTC
TRBJ2-7,TRBV19,TRBD1,NA,CASSIQGAEQYF,TGTGCCAGTAGTATACAGGGGGCCGAGCAGTACTTC
TRBJ2-7,TRBV6-4,TRBD2,few,CASSRVGGRAPYEQYF,TGTGCCAGCAGTAGGGTAGGCGGGAGGGCGCCCTACGAGCAGTACTTC
TRBJ1-4,TRBV25-1,TRBD1,NA,CASSDSGQAGPNEKLFF,TGTGCCAGCAGTGACTCCGGACAGGCAGGCCCCAATGAAAAACTGTTTTTT
TRBJ1-5,TRBV6-4,NA,few,CASNRTGLRPQHF,TGTGCCAGCAATAGGACTGGGCTTCGGCCCCAGCATTTT
TRBJ1-2,TRBV6-5,NA,NA,CASSGSGGRYGYTF,TGTGCCAGCAGTGGATCCGGAGGTAGATATGGCTACACCTTC
TRBJ2-3,TRBV5-1,TRBD2,NA,CASSLETSGRAADTQYF,TGCGCCAGCAGCTTGGAGACTAGCGGGAGGGCCGCGGATACGCAGTATTTT
TRBJ1-2,TRBV18,NA,NA,CASSPEPVNWYGYTF,TGTGCCAGCTCCCCTGAGCCGGTGAACTGGTATGGCTACACCTTC
TRBJ1-1,TRBV14,NA,NA,CASSQGEATVEAFF,TGTGCCAGCAGCCAAGGGGAGGCGACAGTAGAAGCTTTCTTT
TRBJ2-7,TRBV15,TRBD1,NA,CATSRDSTTGGYEQYF,TGTGCCACCAGCAGAGATTCCACGACAGGGGGCTACGAGCAGTACTTC
TRBJ2-2,TRBV29-1,NA,NA,CSVDRGNTGELFF,TGCAGCGTTGACAGGGGGAACACCGGGGAGCTGTTTTTT
TRBJ1-6,TRBV27,NA,NA,CASSLNRVNNSPLHF,TGTGCCAGCAGTTTAAACAGGGTAAATAATTCACCCCTCCACTTT
TRBJ1-6,TRBV9,NA,NA,CASSFREGFSPLHF,TGTGCCAGCAGCTTCCGGGAGGGGTTTTCACCCCTCCACTTT
TRBJ1-2,TRBV27,NA,NA,CASSLEGLGYTF,TGTGCCAGCAGTTTAGAAGGACTTGGCTACACCTTC